A single T cell receptor (beta chain) is shown here with its context. Its target is unknown. These data originate in a study of OX40 agonist ivuxolimab in advanced cancers. Study background: Of the patients, three showed partial responses, one with hepatocellular carcinoma and two with cutaneous melanoma.

Blood sampling was done at baseline, cycle 4 day 1, and cycle 7 day 1. General study findings and limits: Among the nonresponders, some also had low normalized T-cell clonal expansion. At 0.1 to 3.0 mg/kg and by week 6, CD4+ and CD8+ T cells in the blood had expanded clonally.

V lost 4 bases, J lost 2 bases, and 15 bases lay in between. Per germline, CDR1 SGHNT and CDR2 YYREEE (reference sequence). The CDR3 runs 16 residues. This table comes from immunoSEQ multiplex PCR, and its TCRdb copy is limited to in-frame clones, with some not included. Here the sample spans roughly 68,000 clones, about 89% being singletons. The sequence came from an adult with an advanced solid tumor such as melanoma, head and neck, liver or kidney cancer. This chain joins TRBV5-4 and TRBJ1-4; maybe TRBD1 (5 bases). Here the sequenced sample was CD4+ or CD8+ T cells sorted from blood, taken in a trial of the OX40 agonist ivuxolimab. The CDR3 here is CASSRGRGNTNEKLFF. The CDR3 DNA is TGTGCCAGCAGCCGGGGCCGAGGGAACACTAATGAAAAACTGTTTTTT.